The 7 T cell receptor beta chains below all came from one sample that was sequenced in a study of cytomegalovirus exposure and HLA in healthy donors. Both 60 Vbeta primers and 13 Jbeta primers went into the PCR. Sequencing used immunoSEQ multiplex PCR; TCRdb keeps in-frame clones, though not all of them. Of 120,000 to 150,000 clones listed, 78% are singletons. Input material: PBMCs. Receptors originate from a middle-aged woman in good health and CMV-seropositive.

This chain joins TRBV11-3 and TRBJ2-1, with D tentatively TRBD2 (5 bases). The CDR3 sequence is 16 residues long. The ends were cut back, 0 bases at V and 2 bases at J, with 11 bases in the middle. The germline V gene encodes CDR1 SGHNT and CDR2 YENEEA. The DNA of the CDR3 is TGTGCCAGCAGCTTAGATTCGGCCGGGACCTACAATGAGCAGTTCTTC. Protein: CASSLDSAGTYNEQFF. Variable domain in full (rest from reference TRBV11-3 and TRBJ2-1): EAGVVQSPRYKIIEKKQPVAFWCNPISGHNTLYWYLQNLGQGPELLIRYENEEAVDDSQLPKDRFSAERLKGVDSTLKIQPAELGDSAVYLCASSLDSAGTYNEQFFGPGTRLTVL.

The chain couples TRBV7-9 to TRBJ1-1; tentatively, D is TRBD1 (6 bases). The CDR3 extends over 17 amino acids. Germline V gives CDR1 SEHNR, CDR2 FQNEAQ (reference sequence). V lost 3 bases and J 3 bases, leaving 20 bases between the germline ends. This CDR3 is CASSFLNRQGQDTEAFF. The CDR3, as DNA: TGTGCCAGCAGCTTCCTAAATCGTCAGGGGCAGGACACTGAAGCTTTCTTT.

The rearrangement joins TRBV27 to TRBJ2-3; 12 bases fit TRBD2. CDR1 is MNHEY and CDR2 is SMNVEV in the germline V gene (reference sequence). The CDR3 is made up of 20 amino acids. Trimming at V came to 3 bases and at J to 0 bases, leaving 13 bases not matched to a gene. For the CDR3, the DNA is TGTGCCAGCAGTTTTTCCGCACAGGGGGGGACTAGCGGGAGCACAGATACGCAGTATTTT. It specifies CASSFSAQGGTSGSTDTQYF.

The V and J genes are TRBV2 and TRBJ2-1, with a weak D call TRBD2 (5 bases). The CDR3 contains 13 residues. V was shortened by 6 bases and J by 4 bases, with 10 bases between the two germline ends. CDR1 is SNHLY, CDR2 FYNNEI, per germline. CDR3 sequence: CASSPGEYNEQFF. DNA for the CDR3: TGTGCCAGCAGCCCCGGGGAATACAATGAGCAGTTCTTC.

The J gene is TRBJ2-5, the V gene TRBV15; 7 bases fit TRBD1. Losses at the gene ends were 3 bases for V and 1 base for J; bases not matched to a gene: 2. CDR3 length: 14 amino acids. Looked up from germline, CDR1 is LNHNV and CDR2 is YYDKDF (reference sequence). DNA for the CDR3: TGTGCCACCAGCAGGGCAGGGGGCCAAGAGACCCAGTACTTC. Translating it yields CATSRAGGQETQYF. The variable domain in full, with the rest retrieved from reference TRBV15 and TRBJ2-5, is DAMVIQNPRYQVTQFGKPVTLSCSQTLNHNVMYWYQQKSSQAPKLLFHYYDKDFNNEADTPDNFQSRRPNTSFCFLDIRSPGLGDTAMYLCATSRAGGQETQYFGPGTRLLVL.

The genes are TRBV10-3 and TRBJ1-2, with a possible D match to TRBD1 (5 bases). Germline CDR1 reads ENHRY; CDR2 reads SYGVKD. CDR3 length: 14 amino acids. Between the trimmed V and J ends, which lost 8 bases and 2 bases, there was a span of 15 bases. CDR3 bases: TGTGCCATCGGGTTGGCGCGGGGGAACTATGGCTACACCTTC. It yields the protein CAIGLARGNYGYTF.

Only one count was recorded for this clone. The V call is TRBV4-2, the J call TRBJ2-7; 7 nucleotides agree with TRBD2. The V segment lost 4 bases and the J segment 7 bases; nucleotides outside the gene matches: 13. Germline loops: CDR1 LGHNA, CDR2 YNFKEQ. This CDR3 is 15 amino acids long. This chain's CDR3 is CASSPGSAGAGEQYF. The CDR3 DNA is TGTGCCAGCAGCCCAGGATCGGCGGGAGCGGGAGAGCAGTACTTC.